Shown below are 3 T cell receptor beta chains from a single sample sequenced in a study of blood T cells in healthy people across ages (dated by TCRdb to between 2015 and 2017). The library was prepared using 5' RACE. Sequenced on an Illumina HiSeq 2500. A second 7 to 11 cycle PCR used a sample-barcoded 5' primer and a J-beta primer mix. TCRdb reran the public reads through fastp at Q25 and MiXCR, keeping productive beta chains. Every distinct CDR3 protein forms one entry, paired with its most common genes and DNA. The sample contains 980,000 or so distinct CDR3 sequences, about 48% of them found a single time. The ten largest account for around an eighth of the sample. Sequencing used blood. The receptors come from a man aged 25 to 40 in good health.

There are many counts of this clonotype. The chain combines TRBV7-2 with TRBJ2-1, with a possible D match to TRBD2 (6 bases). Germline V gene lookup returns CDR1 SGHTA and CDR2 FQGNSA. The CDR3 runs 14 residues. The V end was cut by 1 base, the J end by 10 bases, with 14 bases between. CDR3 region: CASSLEIGDFEQFF. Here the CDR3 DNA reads TGTGCCAGCAGCTTAGAAATCGGGGACTTCGAGCAGTTCTTC.

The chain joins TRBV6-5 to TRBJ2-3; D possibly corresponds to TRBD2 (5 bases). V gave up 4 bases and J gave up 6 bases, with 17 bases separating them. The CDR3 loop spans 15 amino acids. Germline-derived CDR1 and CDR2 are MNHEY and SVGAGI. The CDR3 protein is CASSSTSSGRDTQYF. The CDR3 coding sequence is TGTGCCAGCAGTTCTACTAGTTCGGGTAGGGATACGCAGTATTTT.

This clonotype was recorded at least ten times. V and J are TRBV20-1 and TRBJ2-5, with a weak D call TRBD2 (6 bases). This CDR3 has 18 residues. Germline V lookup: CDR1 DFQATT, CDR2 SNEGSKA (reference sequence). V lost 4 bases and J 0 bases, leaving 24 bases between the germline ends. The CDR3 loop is CSATPRYTAGPNQETQYF. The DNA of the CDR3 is TGCAGTGCTACGCCACGATACACGGCGGGGCCTAACCAAGAGACCCAGTACTTC.